This passage covers 21 T cell receptor beta chains from one sample sequenced in a study of identical twins. One entry per CDR3 protein results from TCRdb running MiXCR on the 5' RACE reads. The top ten clones hold around 13% of a sample with roughly 720,000 distinct CDR3 sequences, about 18% of them seen once. This sample was also put to use in a study of T cells expressing NK-cell markers.

Sequenced material: PBMCs. The receptors derive from a woman in her late teens or twenties in good health.

The gene calls are TRBV28 and TRBJ2-7; TRBD1 is a possible D gene (6 bases). CDR1 and CDR2 from the germline V gene are MDHEN and SYDVKM. The germline V and J ends were trimmed by 7 bases and 4 bases, with 17 bases remaining between them. This CDR3 has 14 amino acids. Here the CDR3 DNA reads TGTGCCAGCACCCGTTGGCAGGGGAAATACGAGCAGTACTTC. Protein sequence: CASTRWQGKYEQYF.

This clonotype was seen a handful of times. J is TRBJ2-7 and V is TRBV15; possible D gene TRBD2, 5 bases. Trimming removed 0 bases from V and 1 base from J, with 7 bases in between. The CDR3 has 14 amino acids. Germline V gene data show CDR1 as LNHNV and CDR2 as YYDKDF (reference sequence). The CDR3 DNA reads as TGTGCCACCAGCAGAGATAGAGGGTCCTACGAGCAGTACTTC. This codes for CATSRDRGSYEQYF.

V usage is TRBV12-3 or TRBV12-4 and J usage is TRBJ2-1, with TRBD2 identical over 7 bases. Trimming took 6 bases from V and 2 from J; bases not matched to a gene: 7. The CDR3 sequence is 15 residues long. The CDR3 DNA sequence: TGTGCCAGCAGACCGAGCGGGGCAACCTACAATGAGCAGTTCTTC. It codes for CASRPSGATYNEQFF.

J is TRBJ2-3 and V is TRBV9, with D perhaps TRBD1 (6 bases). Germline V lookup: CDR1 SGDLS, CDR2 YYNGEE. Trimming left V 3 bases short and J 5 bases short, with 13 bases between. This CDR3 has 14 residues. CDR3 region: CASSGGGRGDTQYF. The CDR3 nucleotides read TGTGCCAGCAGCGGAGGGGGAAGGGGAGATACGCAGTATTTT. The full variable domain, in which reference TRBV9 and TRBJ2-3 provide the parts outside the CDR3, is DSGVTQTPKHLITATGQRVTLRCSPRSGDLSVYWYQQSLDQGLQFLIQYYNGEERAKGNILERFSAQQFPDLHSELNLSSLELGDSALYFCASSGGGRGDTQYFGPGTRLTVL.

J is TRBJ2-1 and V is TRBV20-1, with 10 bases matching TRBD2. J lost 7 bases, V lost 6 bases, and 9 bases had no gene match. CDR3 size: 14 residues. CDR1 is DFQATT and CDR2 is SNEGSKA in the germline V gene (reference sequence). This CDR3 reads CSAYGSGGANEQFF. CDR3 nucleotide sequence: TGCAGTGCGTACGGGAGCGGGGGGGCTAATGAGCAGTTCTTC.

This chain uses TRBV9 with TRBJ2-7; maybe TRBD1 (6 bases). Deletions cut 3 bases from V and 1 base from J, with 17 bases between. Germline-derived CDR1 and CDR2 are SGDLS and YYNGEE. The CDR3 runs to 16 residues. CDR3 protein: CASSGHPGAPSYEQYF. The CDR3 DNA reads TGTGCCAGCAGCGGCCACCCAGGGGCTCCGTCCTACGAGCAGTACTTC.

The rearrangement joins TRBV9 to TRBJ2-3; D could derive from TRBD1 or TRBD2 (5 bases each). V lost 4 bases to trimming and J lost 3 bases, with 15 bases between them. From germline, CDR1 is SGDLS and CDR2 YYNGEE. CDR3 length: 15 residues. The CDR3 here is CASSPSRWGTDTQYF. DNA of the CDR3: TGTGCCAGCAGCCCTAGCCGGTGGGGGACAGATACGCAGTATTTT.

The CDR3 spells CASSLTLAGNEQFF. CDR3 nucleotide sequence: TGTGCCAGCAGTTTAACGCTAGCAGGCAATGAGCAGTTCTTC. V is TRBV27 and J is TRBJ2-1; tentative D call: TRBD2 (5 bases). The V gene lost 2 bases and the J gene lost 6 bases, with 11 bases spanning the gap. CDR1 is MNHEY, CDR2 SMNVEV, per germline (reference sequence). This CDR3 has 14 residues.

The chain carries TRBV19 and TRBJ1-3; D possibly corresponds to TRBD1 (6 bases). Looked up from germline, CDR1 is LNHDA and CDR2 is SQIVND (reference sequence). The V gene lost 10 bases and the J gene lost 8 bases, with 18 bases spanning the gap. The CDR3 spans 13 residues. This CDR3 is CATSDRSGDTIYF. CDR3 nucleotides: TGTGCCACCTCTGACAGGTCGGGAGACACCATATATTTT.

The V gene is TRBV7-2, the J gene TRBJ2-2; no firm D call. Germline V gene lookup returns CDR1 SGHTA and CDR2 FQGNSA. The V end was cut by 3 bases, the J end by 10 bases, with 6 bases between. The CDR3 length is 11 residues. Here the CDR3 DNA reads TGTGCCAGCAGCTTCGGGCCGGAGCTGTTTTTT. Translated, it gives CASSFGPELFF.

CDR3 bases: TGTGCCAGCAGCATCGGACGCCTGGTGGCTGGAAACACCATATATTTT. This encodes CASSIGRLVAGNTIYF. The J gene is TRBJ1-3, the V gene TRBV5-6, with D unresolved. Looked up from germline, CDR1 is SGHDT and CDR2 is YYEEEE. The CDR3 totals 16 residues. V shed 4 bases and J shed 2 bases, with 16 bases lying between them.

This clonotype has at least ten counts. V gene TRBV6-2 or TRBV6-3 combines with J gene TRBJ1-1, with D unclear. Germline loops: CDR1 MNHEY, CDR2 SVGEGT. This CDR3 is 13 amino acids long. Trimming cost V 2 bases and J 1 base, with 5 bases left between them. The CDR3 DNA follows: TGTGCCAGCAGTTACACGGCGAACACTGAAGCTTTCTTT. Translation: CASSYTANTEAFF.

The chain employs TRBV5-6 and TRBJ2-7, with unresolved D. V lost 3 bases to trimming and J lost 4 bases, with 11 bases between them. This CDR3 has 13 residues. Germline V gene lookup returns CDR1 SGHDT and CDR2 YYEEEE. CDR3 protein: CASSSGLRYEQYF. Here the CDR3 DNA reads TGTGCCAGCAGCTCGGGCCTTCGGTACGAGCAGTACTTC.

The DNA of the CDR3 is TGTGCCAGCAGCCTAGACATGTGGAGCTCCTACGAGCAGTACTTC. It specifies CASSLDMWSSYEQYF. The rearrangement uses TRBV6-1 and TRBJ2-7, with D uncertain. V was trimmed by 6 bases and J by 0 bases, leaving 15 bases between them. The germline V gene has CDR1 MNHNS and CDR2 SASEGT. The CDR3 length is 15 residues.

V usage is TRBV7-8 and J usage is TRBJ1-1; 7 positions match TRBD1. V lost 4 bases and J lost 5; bases outside the gene matches: 7. The germline V gene has CDR1 SGHVS and CDR2 FQNEAQ. This CDR3 contains 14 residues. The CDR3 region has the DNA TGTGCCAGCAGCTATGACAGGGCGGGGACTGAAGCTTTCTTT. Its translation is CASSYDRAGTEAFF.

The CDR3, as DNA: TGCAGTGCTAGGGGACAGGGCCAGCGGGGAGGTCAAGAGACCCAGTACTTC. As protein: CSARGQGQRGGQETQYF. This chain joins TRBV20-1 and TRBJ2-5, with 9 bases matching TRBD1. Germline V gene lookup returns CDR1 DFQATT and CDR2 SNEGSKA (reference sequence). Trimming removed 3 bases from V and 2 bases from J; junction bases left unmatched: 13. The length of the CDR3 is 17 residues.

This chain uses TRBV5-6 with TRBJ2-7; D is possibly TRBD2 (5 bases). The CDR3 has 13 residues. CDR1 SGHDT and CDR2 YYEEEE come from the germline V gene. V lost 6 bases and J 2 bases, leaving 12 bases between the germline ends. The CDR3 protein is CASTHGETYEQYF. The DNA of the CDR3 is TGTGCCAGCACTCACGGGGAAACCTACGAGCAGTACTTC. The full variable domain, with the rest looked up from reference TRBV5-6 and TRBJ2-7, is DAGVTQSPTHLIKTRGQQVTLRCSPKSGHDTVSWYQQALGQGPQFIFQYYEEEERQRGNFPDRFSGHQFPNYSSELNVNALLLGDSALYLCASTHGETYEQYFGPGTRLTVT.

The V call is TRBV12-3 or TRBV12-4, the J call TRBJ2-1, with D perhaps matching TRBD1 (6 bases). This CDR3 is 15 amino acids long. V gave up 2 bases and J gave up 6 bases, with 14 bases separating them. The CDR3, as DNA: TGTGCCAGCAGTTTATTACCACAGGGCAGCAATGAGCAGTTCTTC. Translating gives CASSLLPQGSNEQFF.

The chain links TRBV6-1 to TRBJ1-4; TRBD1 aligns across 9 bases. CDR1 is MNHNS and CDR2 is SASEGT in the germline V gene. This CDR3 region has 15 residues. V lost 6 bases, J lost 12 bases, and 14 bases stayed unmatched. In DNA form, the CDR3 reads TGTGCCAGCAGCGACGGACAGGGGAGGGCGTTAGAACTGTTTTTT. Translating gives CASSDGQGRALELFF.

The CDR3 bases are TGTGCCAGCAGCTTAGCCGGGCCGGGGACAGGGTACGAGCAGTACTTC. Its protein product is CASSLAGPGTGYEQYF. This chain connects TRBV7-2 to TRBJ2-7; 9 nucleotides agree with TRBD1. The germline V gene has CDR1 SGHTA and CDR2 FQGNSA. CDR3 size: 16 residues. V shed 0 bases, J shed 4 bases, and the junction held 7 bases outside the gene matches.

The V and J genes are TRBV12-3 or TRBV12-4 and TRBJ1-1, with a weak D call TRBD1 (5 bases). V was pared by 4 bases and J by 2 bases, with 14 bases between. The CDR3 extends over 15 amino acids. CDR3: CASSSLGRGNTEAFF. CDR3 DNA sequence: TGTGCCAGCAGTTCACTGGGACGGGGAAACACTGAAGCTTTCTTT.